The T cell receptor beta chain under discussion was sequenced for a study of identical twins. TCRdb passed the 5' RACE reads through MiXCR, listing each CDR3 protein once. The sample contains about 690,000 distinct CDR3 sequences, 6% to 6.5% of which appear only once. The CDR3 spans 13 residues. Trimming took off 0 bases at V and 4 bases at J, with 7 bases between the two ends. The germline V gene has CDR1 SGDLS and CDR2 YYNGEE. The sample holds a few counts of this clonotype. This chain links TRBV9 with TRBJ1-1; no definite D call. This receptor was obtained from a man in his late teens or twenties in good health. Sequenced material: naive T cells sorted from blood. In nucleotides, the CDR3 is TGTGCCAGCAGCGTAGGCCCGTTCACTGAAGCTTTCTTT. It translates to CASSVGPFTEAFF.